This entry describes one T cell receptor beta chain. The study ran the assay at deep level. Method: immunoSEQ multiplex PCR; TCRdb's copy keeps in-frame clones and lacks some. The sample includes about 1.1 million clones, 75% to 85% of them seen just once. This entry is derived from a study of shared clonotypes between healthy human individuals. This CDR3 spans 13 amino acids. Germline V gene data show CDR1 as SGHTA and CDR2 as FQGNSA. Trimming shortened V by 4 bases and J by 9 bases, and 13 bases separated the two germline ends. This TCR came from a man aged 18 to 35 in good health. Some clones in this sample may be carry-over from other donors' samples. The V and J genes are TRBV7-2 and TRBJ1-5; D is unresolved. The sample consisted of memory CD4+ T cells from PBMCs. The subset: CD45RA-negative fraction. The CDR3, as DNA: TGTGCCAGCAGCTCCCGGGCCCTCGGGCCCCAGCATTTT. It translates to CASSSRALGPQHF.